This is a list of T cell receptor beta chains from one sample in a study of T cells in localized non-small cell lung cancer. TCRdb keeps only in-frame clones here, not all; method: immunoSEQ multiplex PCR. The sample has about 35,000 clones; approximately 90% are singletons. This sample comprised peripheral blood mononuclear cells, obtained before any cancer treatment. These receptors were taken from a female donor at least 60 years old with stage II lung adenocarcinoma. The CDR3 runs from the conserved cysteine through the conserved F or W. The D gene is left open where the match is weak. Clone size is shown for a subset of rows, as once, few, many or a class of expanded clone.

v_gene: TRBV27; j_gene: TRBJ2-1; d_gene: .; abundance: .; CDR3aa: CASSLSGAYNEQFF; CDR3nt: TGTGCCAGCAGTTTATCAGGGGCCTACAATGAGCAGTTCTTC
v_gene: TRBV27; j_gene: TRBJ1-1; d_gene: TRBD1; abundance: .; CDR3aa: CASTSNRGNTEAFF; CDR3nt: TGTGCCAGCACTTCGAACAGGGGAAACACTGAAGCTTTCTTT
v_gene: TRBV27; j_gene: TRBJ1-1; d_gene: .; abundance: .; CDR3aa: CASSSQRDITEAFF; CDR3nt: TGTGCCAGCAGTTCCCAGAGGGATATCACTGAAGCTTTCTTT
v_gene: TRBV5-1; j_gene: TRBJ2-5; d_gene: TRBD1; abundance: .; CDR3aa: CASSLRGQGEGETQYF; CDR3nt: TGCGCCAGCAGCCTGAGGGGGCAGGGGGAAGGAGAGACCCAGTACTTC
v_gene: TRBV6-1; j_gene: TRBJ2-7; d_gene: TRBD1; abundance: .; CDR3aa: CASSDGQGSHETYEQYF; CDR3nt: TGTGCCAGCAGTGATGGACAGGGGTCCCATGAGACCTACGAGCAGTACTTC
v_gene: TRBV27; j_gene: TRBJ2-1; d_gene: .; abundance: .; CDR3aa: CASTPNRVLGYNEQFF; CDR3nt: TGTGCCAGCACCCCCAACAGGGTATTAGGCTACAATGAGCAGTTCTTC
v_gene: TRBV28; j_gene: TRBJ1-1; d_gene: .; abundance: .; CDR3aa: CASSLLDGEAFF; CDR3nt: TGTGCCAGCAGTTTATTGGACGGTGAAGCTTTCTTT
v_gene: TRBV11-2; j_gene: TRBJ2-7; d_gene: TRBD1; abundance: once; CDR3aa: CASSLDPGTGAGQYF; CDR3nt: TGTGCCAGCAGCTTAGACCCCGGGACAGGGGCCGGGCAGTACTTC
v_gene: TRBV11-1; j_gene: TRBJ1-1; d_gene: .; abundance: once; CDR3aa: CASSLALRGVGEAFF; CDR3nt: TGTGCCAGCAGCTTAGCGCTCAGAGGGGTCGGTGAAGCTTTCTTT
v_gene: TRBV7-8; j_gene: TRBJ2-1; d_gene: .; abundance: .; CDR3aa: CASSLREQFF; CDR3nt: TGTGCCAGCAGCTTACGAGAGCAGTTCTTC
v_gene: TRBV27; j_gene: TRBJ2-4; d_gene: TRBD2; abundance: .; CDR3aa: CASSLRTSGARKNIQYF; CDR3nt: TGTGCCAGCAGTTTACGTACTAGCGGGGCCCGCAAAAACATTCAGTACTTC
v_gene: TRBV19; j_gene: TRBJ2-5; d_gene: TRBD2; abundance: .; CDR3aa: CASTPRGDQETQYF; CDR3nt: TGTGCCAGTACCCCGCGGGGGGACCAAGAGACCCAGTACTTC
v_gene: TRBV4-1; j_gene: TRBJ1-5; d_gene: TRBD1; abundance: .; CDR3aa: CASSPQGSNQPQHF; CDR3nt: TGCGCCAGCAGCCCACAGGGGTCGAATCAGCCCCAGCATTTT
v_gene: TRBV5-6; j_gene: TRBJ2-3; d_gene: TRBD1; abundance: .; CDR3aa: CASSPTGALTDTQYF; CDR3nt: TGTGCCAGCAGCCCGACAGGGGCCCTCACAGATACGCAGTATTTT
v_gene: TRBV18; j_gene: TRBJ2-7; d_gene: .; abundance: .; CDR3aa: CASSPGGGPAYEQYF; CDR3nt: TGTGCCAGCTCACCAGGAGGCGGGCCTGCCTACGAGCAGTACTTC
v_gene: TRBV6-6; j_gene: TRBJ1-2; d_gene: TRBD1; abundance: .; CDR3aa: CASSWGQARAGYTF; CDR3nt: TGTGCCAGCAGTTGGGGACAGGCTCGAGCTGGCTACACCTTC
v_gene: TRBV5-4; j_gene: TRBJ2-5; d_gene: TRBD1; abundance: few; CDR3aa: CASSTGGRVETQYF; CDR3nt: TGTGCCAGCAGCACAGGGGGGCGAGTCGAGACCCAGTACTTC
v_gene: TRBV5-1; j_gene: TRBJ2-2; d_gene: TRBD2; abundance: .; CDR3aa: CASRGLAGPTAGELFF; CDR3nt: TGCGCCAGCAGAGGACTAGCGGGACCCACCGCTGGCGAGCTGTTTTTT
v_gene: TRBV6-4; j_gene: TRBJ1-4; d_gene: .; abundance: once; CDR3aa: CASSAVINEKLFF; CDR3nt: TGTGCCAGCAGTGCCGTGATTAATGAAAAACTGTTTTTT
v_gene: TRBV6-6; j_gene: TRBJ1-1; d_gene: .; abundance: .; CDR3aa: CASSSLGTGGSTEAFF; CDR3nt: TGTGCCAGCAGTTCTCTTGGGACGGGTGGGAGCACTGAAGCTTTCTTT
v_gene: TRBV4-3; j_gene: TRBJ1-2; d_gene: .; abundance: .; CDR3aa: CASSQDGAQGLGYTF; CDR3nt: TGCGCCAGCAGCCAAGACGGGGCTCAGGGCCTTGGCTACACCTTC
v_gene: TRBV5-4; j_gene: TRBJ1-5; d_gene: TRBD1; abundance: once; CDR3aa: CASSLGGAQGANQPQHF; CDR3nt: TGTGCCAGCAGCTTGGGGGGTGCACAGGGGGCCAATCAGCCCCAGCATTTT
v_gene: TRBV6-4; j_gene: TRBJ2-5; d_gene: TRBD2; abundance: .; CDR3aa: CASSVNGGAGETQYF; CDR3nt: TGTGCCAGCAGTGTCAACGGGGGGGCGGGGGAGACCCAGTACTTC
v_gene: TRBV7-2; j_gene: TRBJ1-5; d_gene: .; abundance: .; CDR3aa: CASSQDYGNNQPQHF; CDR3nt: TGTGCCAGCAGCCAAGATTACGGGAACAATCAGCCCCAGCATTTT
v_gene: TRBV7-2; j_gene: TRBJ2-7; d_gene: .; abundance: .; CDR3aa: CASSLVGYEQYF; CDR3nt: TGTGCCAGCAGCCTTGTGGGCTACGAGCAGTACTTC
v_gene: TRBV6-1; j_gene: TRBJ1-1; d_gene: TRBD1; abundance: .; CDR3aa: CAGTLDRVITEAFF; CDR3nt: TGTGCCGGCACACTCGACAGGGTGATCACTGAAGCTTTCTTT
v_gene: TRBV7-3; j_gene: TRBJ2-7; d_gene: TRBD1; abundance: .; CDR3aa: CASSLSTGTGVYEQYF; CDR3nt: TGTGCCAGCAGCTTATCAACCGGGACAGGGGTCTACGAGCAGTACTTC
v_gene: TRBV5-1; j_gene: TRBJ1-6; d_gene: .; abundance: .; CDR3aa: CASSLGTRNSPLHF; CDR3nt: TGCGCCAGCAGCTTGGGGACAAGGAATTCACCCCTCCACTTT
v_gene: TRBV5-6; j_gene: TRBJ1-1; d_gene: .; abundance: .; CDR3aa: CASSPLGGSLMNTEAFF; CDR3nt: TGTGCCAGCAGCCCCCTCGGAGGATCCCTTATGAACACTGAAGCTTTCTTT
v_gene: TRBV4-3; j_gene: TRBJ1-1; d_gene: .; abundance: .; CDR3aa: CASSQWTRVNTEAFF; CDR3nt: TGCGCCAGCAGCCAATGGACGAGGGTGAACACTGAAGCTTTCTTT
v_gene: TRBV6-5; j_gene: TRBJ2-3; d_gene: TRBD2; abundance: .; CDR3aa: CASSYGLAGHVDTQYF; CDR3nt: TGTGCCAGCAGTTACGGGCTAGCGGGGCACGTGGATACGCAGTATTTT
v_gene: TRBV4-1; j_gene: TRBJ2-7; d_gene: .; abundance: .; CDR3aa: CASSQLDSEQYF; CDR3nt: TGCGCCAGCAGCCAGCTAGACAGCGAGCAGTACTTC
v_gene: TRBV18; j_gene: TRBJ2-5; d_gene: TRBD1; abundance: .; CDR3aa: CASSPPDRDQETQYF; CDR3nt: TGTGCCAGCTCACCCCCGGACAGGGATCAAGAGACCCAGTACTTC
v_gene: TRBV19; j_gene: TRBJ2-7; d_gene: .; abundance: .; CDR3aa: CASSARAGVNEQYF; CDR3nt: TGTGCCAGTAGCGCCCGGGCAGGGGTTAACGAGCAGTACTTC
v_gene: TRBV19; j_gene: TRBJ1-1; d_gene: TRBD1; abundance: .; CDR3aa: CASSIPGQGNTEAFF; CDR3nt: TGTGCCAGTAGTATCCCAGGACAGGGGAACACTGAAGCTTTCTTT
v_gene: TRBV4-3; j_gene: TRBJ2-2; d_gene: TRBD1; abundance: .; CDR3aa: CASSFRDSKTFSPGELFF; CDR3nt: TGCGCCAGCAGCTTCCGGGACAGTAAAACCTTTAGCCCCGGGGAGCTGTTTTTT
v_gene: TRBV5-4; j_gene: TRBJ1-1; d_gene: .; abundance: .; CDR3aa: CASKGLGRANTEAFF; CDR3nt: TGTGCCAGCAAAGGTCTGGGACGCGCGAACACTGAAGCTTTCTTT
v_gene: TRBV14; j_gene: TRBJ2-7; d_gene: .; abundance: .; CDR3aa: CASSHDTGQTTYEQYF; CDR3nt: TGTGCCAGCAGCCATGATACAGGGCAAACTACCTACGAGCAGTACTTC
v_gene: TRBV7-2; j_gene: TRBJ2-7; d_gene: .; abundance: .; CDR3aa: CASSPSSASHEQYF; CDR3nt: TGTGCCAGCAGCCCTTCATCCGCGAGTCACGAGCAGTACTTC
v_gene: TRBV29-1; j_gene: TRBJ1-1; d_gene: .; abundance: .; CDR3aa: CSVGGGTEAFF; CDR3nt: TGCAGCGTTGGGGGGGGCACTGAAGCTTTCTTT
v_gene: TRBV5-1; j_gene: TRBJ2-5; d_gene: TRBD2; abundance: once; CDR3aa: CASRVSGIQETQYF; CDR3nt: TGCGCCAGCAGGGTTAGCGGGATCCAAGAGACCCAGTACTTC
v_gene: TRBV10-2; j_gene: TRBJ2-3; d_gene: TRBD1; abundance: .; CDR3aa: CASSNTGGTDTQYF; CDR3nt: TGCGCCAGCAGCAATACAGGGGGCACAGATACGCAGTATTTT
v_gene: TRBV5-6; j_gene: TRBJ1-2; d_gene: TRBD1; abundance: once; CDR3aa: CASSRDRVGGYTF; CDR3nt: TGTGCCAGCAGCCGCGACAGGGTTGGGGGCTACACCTTC
v_gene: TRBV6-5; j_gene: TRBJ2-3; d_gene: .; abundance: .; CDR3aa: CASSYLGSSTDTQYF; CDR3nt: TGTGCCAGCAGTTACTTGGGGTCTAGCACAGATACGCAGTATTTT
v_gene: TRBV28; j_gene: TRBJ1-5; d_gene: .; abundance: .; CDR3aa: CASSLLLGDENQPQHF; CDR3nt: TGTGCCAGCAGTTTATTACTGGGGGATGAAAATCAGCCCCAGCATTTT
v_gene: TRBV30; j_gene: TRBJ2-1; d_gene: .; abundance: .; CDR3aa: CAWSAGTYNEQFF; CDR3nt: TGTGCCTGGAGCGCAGGGACCTACAATGAGCAGTTCTTC
v_gene: TRBV10-2; j_gene: TRBJ1-1; d_gene: .; abundance: .; CDR3aa: CASSREGEDEAFF; CDR3nt: TGCGCCAGCAGCCGTGAGGGGGAAGATGAAGCTTTCTTT
v_gene: TRBV29-1; j_gene: TRBJ2-3; d_gene: .; abundance: .; CDR3aa: CSVGGYDTDTQYF; CDR3nt: TGCAGCGTTGGGGGGTATGACACAGATACGCAGTATTTT
v_gene: TRBV14; j_gene: TRBJ2-7; d_gene: .; abundance: .; CDR3aa: CASSQVFPYEQYF; CDR3nt: TGTGCCAGCAGCCAAGTTTTCCCCTACGAGCAGTACTTC
v_gene: TRBV6-5; j_gene: TRBJ1-5; d_gene: .; abundance: .; CDR3aa: CASSSSINQPQHF; CDR3nt: TGTGCCAGCAGTTCCTCTATCAATCAGCCCCAGCATTTT
v_gene: TRBV5-6; j_gene: TRBJ2-5; d_gene: TRBD2; abundance: .; CDR3aa: CASSSRLAGGLTRGETQYF; CDR3nt: TGTGCCAGCAGCTCGCGACTAGCGGGGGGTCTTACAAGGGGGGAGACCCAGTACTTC
v_gene: TRBV6-5; j_gene: TRBJ2-5; d_gene: .; abundance: .; CDR3aa: CASVAPQETQYF; CDR3nt: TGTGCCAGCGTGGCCCCTCAAGAGACCCAGTACTTC
v_gene: TRBV5-1; j_gene: TRBJ1-5; d_gene: .; abundance: .; CDR3aa: CASSISGGTNQPQHF; CDR3nt: TGCGCCAGCAGCATAAGCGGGGGGACCAATCAGCCCCAGCATTTT
v_gene: TRBV7-8; j_gene: TRBJ1-4; d_gene: .; abundance: .; CDR3aa: CASSLATKEKLFF; CDR3nt: TGTGCCAGCAGCTTAGCGACCAAAGAAAAACTGTTTTTT
v_gene: TRBV9; j_gene: TRBJ2-1; d_gene: .; abundance: .; CDR3aa: CASSRSSYNEQFF; CDR3nt: TGTGCCAGCTCCAGGTCCTCCTACAATGAGCAGTTCTTC
v_gene: TRBV5-1; j_gene: TRBJ1-1; d_gene: TRBD1; abundance: .; CDR3aa: CASSLPQGQAINTEAFF; CDR3nt: TGCGCCAGCAGCTTGCCCCAGGGACAGGCGATTAACACTGAAGCTTTCTTT
v_gene: TRBV7-8; j_gene: TRBJ1-5; d_gene: .; abundance: .; CDR3aa: CASSLDTGFRQPQHF; CDR3nt: TGTGCCAGCAGCTTGGACACAGGCTTTCGTCAGCCCCAGCATTTT
v_gene: TRBV9; j_gene: TRBJ2-7; d_gene: .; abundance: once; CDR3aa: CASSGADNKPFYEQYF; CDR3nt: TGTGCCAGCAGCGGTGCGGACAACAAGCCCTTCTACGAGCAGTACTTC
v_gene: TRBV6-1; j_gene: TRBJ1-6; d_gene: .; abundance: .; CDR3aa: CASSLIDSWDSPLHF; CDR3nt: TGTGCCAGCAGTCTCATAGACAGTTGGGATTCACCCCTCCACTTT
v_gene: TRBV28; j_gene: TRBJ1-6; d_gene: TRBD1; abundance: few; CDR3aa: CASSLQGAGSPLHF; CDR3nt: TGTGCCAGCAGCCTACAGGGGGCTGGTTCACCCCTCCACTTT